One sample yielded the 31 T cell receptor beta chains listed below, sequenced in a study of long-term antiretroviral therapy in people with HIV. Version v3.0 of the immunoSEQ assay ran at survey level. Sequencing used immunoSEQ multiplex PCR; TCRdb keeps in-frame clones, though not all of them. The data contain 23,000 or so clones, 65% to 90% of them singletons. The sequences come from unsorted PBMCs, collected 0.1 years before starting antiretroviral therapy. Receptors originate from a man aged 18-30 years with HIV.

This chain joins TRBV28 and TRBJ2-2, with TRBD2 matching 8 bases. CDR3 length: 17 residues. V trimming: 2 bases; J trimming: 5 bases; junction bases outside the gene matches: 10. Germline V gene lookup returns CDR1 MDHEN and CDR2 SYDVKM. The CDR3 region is CASSLPHIAGRTGELFF. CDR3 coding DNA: TGTGCCAGCAGTTTACCCCACATAGCGGGGAGGACCGGGGAGCTGTTTTTT.

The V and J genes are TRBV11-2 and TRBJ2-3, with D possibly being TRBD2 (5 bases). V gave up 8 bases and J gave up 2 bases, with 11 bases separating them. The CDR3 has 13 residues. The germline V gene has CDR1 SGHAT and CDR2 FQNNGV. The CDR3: CASDQTNTDTQYF. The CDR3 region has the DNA TGTGCCAGCGACCAGACTAACACAGATACGCAGTATTTT.

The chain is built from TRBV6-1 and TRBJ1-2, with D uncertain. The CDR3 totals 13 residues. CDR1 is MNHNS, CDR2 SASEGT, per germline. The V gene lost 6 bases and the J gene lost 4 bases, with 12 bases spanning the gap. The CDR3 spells CASSPGPSYGYTF. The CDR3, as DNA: TGTGCCAGCAGCCCCGGGCCGAGCTATGGCTACACCTTC.

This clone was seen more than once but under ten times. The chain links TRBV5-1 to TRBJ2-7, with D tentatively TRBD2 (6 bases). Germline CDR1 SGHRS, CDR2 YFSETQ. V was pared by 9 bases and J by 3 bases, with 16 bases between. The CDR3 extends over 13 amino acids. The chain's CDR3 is CATGRESNYEQYF. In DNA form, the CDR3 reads TGCGCCACGGGCCGGGAGTCAAACTACGAGCAGTACTTC.

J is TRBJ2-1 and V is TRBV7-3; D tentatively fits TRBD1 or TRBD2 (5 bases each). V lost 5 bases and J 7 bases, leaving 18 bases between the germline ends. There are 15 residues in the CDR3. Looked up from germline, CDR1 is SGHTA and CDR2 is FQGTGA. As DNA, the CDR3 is TGTGCCAGCAGCCCGCCGGGGACCCGCGGGAATGAGCAGTTCTTC. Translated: CASSPPGTRGNEQFF.

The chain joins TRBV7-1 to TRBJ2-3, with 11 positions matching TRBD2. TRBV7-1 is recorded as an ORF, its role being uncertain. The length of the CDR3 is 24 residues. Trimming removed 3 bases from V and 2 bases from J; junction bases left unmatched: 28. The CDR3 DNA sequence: TGTGCCAGCAGCTCTGCGGGGGGTTGGGGGGCGTATTTTTTAGCGGGAGGGTACACAGATACGCAGTATTTT. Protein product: CASSSAGGWGAYFLAGGYTDTQYF.

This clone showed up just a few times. In DNA form, the CDR3 reads TGTGCCAGCAGTTTCGGACTAGCGGGCCTAAGCTCCTACAATGAGCAGTTCTTC. This gives the protein CASSFGLAGLSSYNEQFF. This chain connects TRBV28 to TRBJ2-1; 11 positions agree with TRBD2. Germline trimming cut 3 bases from V and 0 bases from J; bases unmatched to any gene: 7. This CDR3 comprises 18 residues. CDR1 is MDHEN, CDR2 SYDVKM, per germline.

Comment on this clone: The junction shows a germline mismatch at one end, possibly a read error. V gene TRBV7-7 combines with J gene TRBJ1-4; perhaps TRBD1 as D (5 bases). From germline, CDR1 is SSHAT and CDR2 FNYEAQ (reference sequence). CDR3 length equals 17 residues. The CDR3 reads CASSLVGVGEINEKLFF. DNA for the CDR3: TGTGCTAGCAGCTTAGTTGGGGTAGGGGAAATCAATGAAAAACTGTTTTTT. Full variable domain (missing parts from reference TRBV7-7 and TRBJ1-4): GAGVSQSPRYKVTKRGQDVTLRCDPISSHATLYWYQQALGQGPEFLTYFNYEAQPDKSGLPSDRFSAERPEGSISTLTIQRTEQRDSAMYRCASSLVGVGEINEKLFFGSGTQLSVL.

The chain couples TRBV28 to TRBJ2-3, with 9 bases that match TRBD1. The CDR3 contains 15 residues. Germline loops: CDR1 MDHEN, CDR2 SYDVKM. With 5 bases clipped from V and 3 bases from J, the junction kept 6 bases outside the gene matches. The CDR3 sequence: CASSARGQGTDTQYF. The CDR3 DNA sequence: TGTGCCAGCAGTGCGAGGGGACAGGGAACAGATACGCAGTATTTT.

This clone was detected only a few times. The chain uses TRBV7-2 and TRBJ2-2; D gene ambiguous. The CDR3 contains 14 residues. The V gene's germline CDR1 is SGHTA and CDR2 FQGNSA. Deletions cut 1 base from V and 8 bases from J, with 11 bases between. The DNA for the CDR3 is TGTGCCAGCAGCTTAGGGCCAGCAGCAGGGGAGCTGTTTTTT. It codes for CASSLGPAAGELFF.

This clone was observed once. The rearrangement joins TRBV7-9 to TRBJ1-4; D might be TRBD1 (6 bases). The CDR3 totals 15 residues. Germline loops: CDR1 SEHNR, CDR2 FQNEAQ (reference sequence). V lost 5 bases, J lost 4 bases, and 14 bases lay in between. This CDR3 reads CASSTRGLGNEKLFF. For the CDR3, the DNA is TGTGCCAGCAGCACCAGGGGTCTAGGTAATGAAAAACTGTTTTTT.

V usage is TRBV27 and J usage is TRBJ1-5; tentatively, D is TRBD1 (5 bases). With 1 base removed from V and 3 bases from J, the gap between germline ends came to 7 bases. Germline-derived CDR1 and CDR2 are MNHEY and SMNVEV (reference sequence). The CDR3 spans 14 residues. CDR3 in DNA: TGTGCCAGCAGTTTATGGGGCCCCAATCAGCCCCAGCATTTT. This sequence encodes CASSLWGPNQPQHF.

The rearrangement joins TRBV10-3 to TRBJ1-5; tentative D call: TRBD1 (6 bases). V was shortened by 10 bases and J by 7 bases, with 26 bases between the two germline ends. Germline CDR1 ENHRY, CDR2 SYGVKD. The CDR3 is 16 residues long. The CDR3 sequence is CATSAGGAVLAQPQHF. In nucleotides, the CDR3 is TGTGCCACCTCAGCGGGGGGGGCAGTCCTGGCGCAGCCCCAGCATTTT.

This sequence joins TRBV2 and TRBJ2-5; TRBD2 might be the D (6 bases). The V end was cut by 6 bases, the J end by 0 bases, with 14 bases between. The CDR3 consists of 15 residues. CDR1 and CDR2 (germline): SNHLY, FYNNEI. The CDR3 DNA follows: TGTGCCAGCAGCGAACTAGCCTTGTACCAAGAGACCCAGTACTTC. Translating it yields CASSELALYQETQYF.

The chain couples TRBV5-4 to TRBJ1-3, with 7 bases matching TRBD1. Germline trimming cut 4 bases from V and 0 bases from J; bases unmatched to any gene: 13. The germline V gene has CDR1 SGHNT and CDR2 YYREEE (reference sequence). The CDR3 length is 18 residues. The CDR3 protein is CASSQLEGTAISGNTIYF. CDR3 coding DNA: TGTGCCAGCAGCCAGTTGGAAGGGACAGCAATCTCTGGAAACACCATATATTTT.

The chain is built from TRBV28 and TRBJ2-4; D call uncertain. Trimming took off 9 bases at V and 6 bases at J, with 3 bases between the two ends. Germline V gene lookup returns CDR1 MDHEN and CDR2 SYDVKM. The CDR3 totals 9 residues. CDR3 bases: TGTGCCAGACCAAACATTCAGTACTTC. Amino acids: CARPNIQYF. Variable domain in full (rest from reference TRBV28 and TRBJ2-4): DVKVTQSSRYLVKRTGEKVFLECVQDMDHENMFWYRQDPGLGLRLIYFSYDVKMKEKGDIPEGYSVSREKKERFSLILESASTNQTSMYLCARPNIQYFGAGTRLSVL.

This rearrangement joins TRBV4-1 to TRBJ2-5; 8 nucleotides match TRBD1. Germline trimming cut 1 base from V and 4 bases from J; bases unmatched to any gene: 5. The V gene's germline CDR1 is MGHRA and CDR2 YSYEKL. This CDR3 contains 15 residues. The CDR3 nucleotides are TGCGCCAGCAGCCAAGGACAGGGGCGAGGAGAGACCCAGTACTTC. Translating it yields CASSQGQGRGETQYF.

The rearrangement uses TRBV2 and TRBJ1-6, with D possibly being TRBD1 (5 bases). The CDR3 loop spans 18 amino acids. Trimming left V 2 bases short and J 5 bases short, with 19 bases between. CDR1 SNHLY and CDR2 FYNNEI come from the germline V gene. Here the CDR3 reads CASSEWGDRHSDNSPLHF. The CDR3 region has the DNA TGTGCCAGCAGTGAATGGGGTGACAGACATTCCGATAATTCACCCCTCCACTTT.

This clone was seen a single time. As DNA, the CDR3 is TGCAGCGTTACTACAGGGAAGGGTAATGAAAAACTGTTTTTT. Amino acid sequence: CSVTTGKGNEKLFF. The chain couples TRBV29-1 to TRBJ1-4, with D tentatively TRBD1 (6 bases). Germline-derived CDR1 and CDR2 are SQVTM and ANQGSEA. CDR3 size: 14 residues. V lost 5 bases and J lost 4, with 14 bases in between.

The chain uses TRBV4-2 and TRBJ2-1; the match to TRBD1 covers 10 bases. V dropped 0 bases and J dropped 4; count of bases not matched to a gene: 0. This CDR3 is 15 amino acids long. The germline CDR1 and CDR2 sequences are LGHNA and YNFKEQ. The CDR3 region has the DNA TGTGCCAGCAGCCAAGAGGGACAGGGGTACAATGAGCAGTTCTTC. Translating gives CASSQEGQGYNEQFF.

The CDR3 here is CSASGGNGAFF. The CDR3 DNA reads TGCAGTGCTAGCGGCGGCAACGGAGCTTTCTTT. The genes are TRBV20-1 and TRBJ1-1; D remains ambiguous. V lost 3 bases and J 10 bases, leaving 12 bases between the germline ends. This CDR3 contains 11 residues. Germline assignment: CDR1 DFQATT and CDR2 SNEGSKA (reference sequence).

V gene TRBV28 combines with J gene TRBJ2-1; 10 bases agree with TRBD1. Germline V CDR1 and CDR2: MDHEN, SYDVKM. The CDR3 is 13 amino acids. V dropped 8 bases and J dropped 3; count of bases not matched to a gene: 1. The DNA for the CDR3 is TGTGCCAGCGGGGACAGGGGCTACAATGAGCAGTTCTTC. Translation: CASGDRGYNEQFF.

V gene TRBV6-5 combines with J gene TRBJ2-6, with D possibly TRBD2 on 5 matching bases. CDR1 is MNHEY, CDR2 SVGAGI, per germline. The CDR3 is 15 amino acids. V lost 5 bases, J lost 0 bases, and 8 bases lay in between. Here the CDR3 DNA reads TGTGCCAGCAGTCACCGGGGCTCTGGGGCCAACGTCCTGACTTTC. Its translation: CASSHRGSGANVLTF.

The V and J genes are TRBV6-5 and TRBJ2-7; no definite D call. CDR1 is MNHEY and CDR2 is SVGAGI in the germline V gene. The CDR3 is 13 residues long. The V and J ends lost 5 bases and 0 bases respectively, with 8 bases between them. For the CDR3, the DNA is TGTGCCAGCAGTGGGTTTAGCTCCTACGAGCAGTACTTC. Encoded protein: CASSGFSSYEQYF.

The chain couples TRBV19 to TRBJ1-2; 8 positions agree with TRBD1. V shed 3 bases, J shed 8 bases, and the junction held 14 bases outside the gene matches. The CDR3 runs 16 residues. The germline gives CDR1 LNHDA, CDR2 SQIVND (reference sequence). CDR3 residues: CASSIRQGIIPEGYTF. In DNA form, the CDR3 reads TGTGCCAGTAGTATTAGACAGGGGATCATCCCGGAAGGCTACACCTTC.

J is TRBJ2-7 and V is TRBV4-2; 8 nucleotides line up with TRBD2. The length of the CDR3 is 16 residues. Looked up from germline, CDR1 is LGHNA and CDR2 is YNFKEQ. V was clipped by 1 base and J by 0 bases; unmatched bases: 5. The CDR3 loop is CASSQVVAGNSYEQYF. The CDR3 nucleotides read TGTGCCAGCAGCCAAGTAGTAGCGGGGAACTCCTACGAGCAGTACTTC.

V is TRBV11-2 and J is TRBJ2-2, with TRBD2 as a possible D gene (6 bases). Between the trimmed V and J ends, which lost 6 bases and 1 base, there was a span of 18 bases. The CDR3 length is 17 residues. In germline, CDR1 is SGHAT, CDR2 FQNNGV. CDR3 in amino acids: CASRRAGIVLNTGELFF. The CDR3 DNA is TGTGCCAGCAGACGCGCGGGAATAGTTCTGAACACCGGGGAGCTGTTTTTT.

The CDR3 DNA reads TGTGCCAGCAGCTGGGGGCCGGGCCGTAAAACCCAGTACTTC. This encodes CASSWGPGRKTQYF. This chain connects TRBV14 to TRBJ2-5; D might be TRBD1 (6 bases). Germline CDR1 SGHDN, CDR2 FVKESK. This CDR3 has 14 residues. The V end was cut by 5 bases, the J end by 8 bases, with 18 bases between.

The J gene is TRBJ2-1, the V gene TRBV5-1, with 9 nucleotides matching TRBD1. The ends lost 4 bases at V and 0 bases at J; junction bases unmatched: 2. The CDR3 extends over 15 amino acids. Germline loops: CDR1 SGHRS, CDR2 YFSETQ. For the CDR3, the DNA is TGCGCCAGCAGCGGACAGGGGAGCTCCTACAATGAGCAGTTCTTC. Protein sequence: CASSGQGSSYNEQFF.

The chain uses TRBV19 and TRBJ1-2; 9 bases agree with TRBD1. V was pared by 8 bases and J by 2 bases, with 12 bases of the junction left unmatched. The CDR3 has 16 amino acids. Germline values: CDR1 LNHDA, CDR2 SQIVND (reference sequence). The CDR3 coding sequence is TGTGCCAGTGAGGGACAGGGAGCCAACCTAAACTATGGCTACACCTTC. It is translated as CASEGQGANLNYGYTF.

CDR3 in DNA: TGTGCCAGCAGTTACTCGACTCACGGAAGGGAGACCCAGTACTTC. Its protein is CASSYSTHGRETQYF. This chain uses TRBV6-5 with TRBJ2-5; D unresolved. The germline V gene encodes CDR1 MNHEY and CDR2 SVGAGI. This CDR3 region has 15 residues. V was trimmed by 0 bases and J by 5 bases, leaving 13 bases between them.